The entry below describes one T cell receptor (beta chain). Its antigen remains unidentified. The germline V gene encodes CDR1 MDHEN and CDR2 SYDVKM. V was clipped by 2 bases and J by 9 bases; unmatched bases: 6. This CDR3 contains 14 residues. TCRdb's copy holds only in-frame clones and misses some; the assay was immunoSEQ multiplex PCR. The data show more than 4,500 clones, with about 70% seen just once and roughly 45% held by the top ten. The sample originates from a study of CD8 T cell repertoires and HIV-1 epitope variants. This clonotype was obtained from a male donor with HIV. V and J are TRBV28 and TRBJ2-1; TRBD1 aligns across 8 bases. The sample taken for sequencing was cultured CD8+ T cells derived from PBMCs. CDR3 in amino acids: CASSLQGTGFEQFF. DNA for the CDR3: TGTGCCAGCAGTTTACAGGGGACAGGTTTTGAGCAGTTCTTC.